These 3 T cell receptor beta chains were all obtained from the same sample, sequenced in a study of CXCR3-negative and CXCR3-positive naive CD8 T cells. General study findings and limits: Hydrophobicity of TRB CDR3s was greater in CXCR3-positive naive cells than in CXCR3-negative naive cells.

With UMI labels, 5' RACE was used to prepare the TRB cDNA libraries. Each CDR3 protein gets one entry in TCRdb, which reprocessed the 5' RACE reads and gives no DNA. This listing includes over 95,000 distinct CDR3 sequences. Their antigen targets remain unknown. What was sequenced was naive CXCR3+ CD8+ T cells from blood. The subset: CD45RO-CCR7+CD27+CD95- naive CD8+ T cells expressing CXCR3 (TNR3+). Source of these receptors: a human donor in good health. Some clones in this sample may be carry-over from other donors' samples.

This rearrangement joins TRBV3-1 to TRBJ2-1; TCRdb's assignment of TRBD1 cannot be checked, as there is no DNA. The CDR3 length is 16 residues. Germline CDR1 is LGHDT and CDR2 is YNNKEL (reference sequence). This chain's CDR3 is CASSQGVGQRDNEQFF.

The chain links TRBV27 to TRBJ2-1; TCRdb designates TRBD1, a call that cannot be tested without DNA. Germline CDR1 MNHEY, CDR2 SMNVEV (reference sequence). The length of the CDR3 is 15 residues. The CDR3 sequence: CASSSWDRGVNEQFF.

The chain is built from TRBV28 and TRBJ2-7; without DNA, the TCRdb call of TRBD1 cannot be checked. The V gene's germline CDR1 is MDHEN and CDR2 SYDVKM. The CDR3 runs 16 residues. CDR3 protein: CASSYKLMGPPAEQYF.